The 14 T cell receptor beta chains listed next were all sequenced from one sample in a study of blood T cell repertoires in COVID-19. Clones were sequenced by immunoSEQ multiplex PCR, and TCRdb holds only the in-frame ones, with some missing. The table lists 180,000 or so clones, over 70% of them singletons. The source material was PBMCs or T cells enriched from blood (not recorded which). The origin of the receptors is a woman in her 50s in a cohort exposed to, infected with or recovered from COVID-19 (not recorded which).

The chain recombines TRBV5-8 with TRBJ2-2; D remains unclear. Trimming stripped 0 bases from V and 5 bases from J, with 5 bases between. The CDR3 runs to 13 residues. The germline V gene has CDR1 SGHTS and CDR2 YDEGEE. The CDR3, as DNA: TGTGCCAGCAGCTTGGCTAGAACCGGGGAGCTGTTTTTT. It yields the protein CASSLARTGELFF.

This sequence joins TRBV7-9 and TRBJ2-3; 7 bases are a match to TRBD1. Per germline, CDR1 SEHNR and CDR2 FQNEAQ (reference sequence). J gave up 3 bases and V 3 bases, and 9 bases lay outside the gene matches. This CDR3 spans 16 amino acids. CDR3 loop: CASSLLTGVKTDTQYF. CDR3 DNA sequence: TGTGCCAGCAGCTTGCTAACAGGGGTTAAGACAGATACGCAGTATTTT. Variable domain in full (rest from reference TRBV7-9 and TRBJ2-3): DTGVSQNPRHKITKRGQNVTFRCDPISEHNRLYWYRQTLGQGPEFLTYFQNEAQLEKSRLLSDRFSAERPKGSFSTLEIQRTEQGDSAMYLCASSLLTGVKTDTQYFGPGTRLTVL.

The chain employs TRBV6-5 and TRBJ2-5; D is undetermined. Germline V gene data show CDR1 as MNHEY and CDR2 as SVGAGI. CDR3 length: 14 residues. V gave up 6 bases and J gave up 3 bases, with 14 bases separating them. The CDR3 loop is CASSRDFGKETQYF. In nucleotides, the CDR3 is TGTGCCAGCAGCCGCGACTTCGGAAAAGAGACCCAGTACTTC.

The chain combines TRBV6-6 with TRBJ1-5, with D maybe TRBD1 (5 bases). Germline V gene lookup returns CDR1 MNHNY and CDR2 SVGAGI (reference sequence). CDR3 length: 14 amino acids. The V end was cut by 0 bases, the J end by 6 bases, with 9 bases between. Here the CDR3 reads CASSYSQGPQPQHF. In DNA form, the CDR3 reads TGTGCCAGCAGTTACTCTCAGGGTCCTCAGCCCCAGCATTTT.

The V gene is TRBV11-2, the J gene TRBJ1-5, with a tentative D call TRBD1 (6 bases). Germline values: CDR1 SGHAT, CDR2 FQNNGV. There are 15 residues in the CDR3. The ends were cut back, 0 bases at V and 4 bases at J, with 10 bases in the middle. The CDR3 DNA sequence: TGTGCCAGCAGCTTAGATGGGACAAAGAATCAGCCCCAGCATTTT. It yields the protein CASSLDGTKNQPQHF. The entire variable domain, with the rest obtained from reference TRBV11-2 and TRBJ1-5, is as follows: EAGVAQSPRYKIIEKRQSVAFWCNPISGHATLYWYQQILGQGPKLLIQFQNNGVVDDSQLPKDRFSAERLKGVDSTLKIQPAKLEDSAVYLCASSLDGTKNQPQHFGDGTRLSIL.

The gene calls are TRBV5-6 and TRBJ1-4; D is unresolved. The germline V gene encodes CDR1 SGHDT and CDR2 YYEEEE. V gave up 4 bases and J gave up 13 bases, with 17 bases separating them. The CDR3 has 13 residues. DNA for the CDR3: TGTGCCAGCAGCGGTGAGAGGCCCGGCGGACTGTTTTTT. Its translation: CASSGERPGGLFF.

V is TRBV19 and J is TRBJ1-4, with D possibly matching TRBD1 (5 bases). This CDR3 is built from 15 residues. V shed 5 bases and J shed 2 bases, with 12 bases lying between them. Germline CDR1 is LNHDA and CDR2 is SQIVND (reference sequence). The CDR3 loop reads CASSPRRQTNEKLFF. CDR3 DNA sequence: TGTGCCAGTAGTCCGAGAAGACAGACTAATGAAAAACTGTTTTTT. Filled out from reference TRBV19 and TRBJ1-4, the complete variable domain reads DGGITQSPKYLFRKEGQNVTLSCEQNLNHDAMYWYRQDPGQGLRLIYYSQIVNDFQKGDIAEGYSVSREKKESFPLTVTSAQKNPTAFYLCASSPRRQTNEKLFFGSGTQLSVL.

The chain uses TRBV4-2 and TRBJ2-5; 7 bases fit TRBD2. This CDR3 region has 17 residues. Germline loops: CDR1 LGHNA, CDR2 YNFKEQ. Unmatched junction bases numbered 13, after V lost 2 bases and J lost 4 bases. The CDR3 DNA reads TGTGCCAGCAGCCAAAACCCGGGAGGAAGGTCGGGAGAGACCCAGTACTTC. Protein: CASSQNPGGRSGETQYF.

The count of this clone is one. The chain recombines TRBV6-1 with TRBJ2-1, with D tentatively TRBD2 (5 bases). V was pared by 1 base and J by 0 bases, with 7 bases between. Germline CDR1 is MNHNS and CDR2 is SASEGT. The length of the CDR3 is 15 residues. Here the CDR3 reads CASSEVAYSYNEQFF. CDR3 coding DNA: TGTGCCAGCAGTGAAGTAGCGTACTCCTACAATGAGCAGTTCTTC.

The rearrangement links TRBV11-2 to TRBJ2-3; 7 nucleotides agree with TRBD2. The CDR3 contains 16 residues. CDR1 and CDR2 (germline): SGHAT, FQNNGV. The V and J ends lost 5 bases and 2 bases, in that order; junction bases with no gene match: 10. The CDR3 region is CASSPRGAGDTDTQYF. DNA for the CDR3: TGTGCCAGCAGCCCCAGAGGGGCGGGGGACACAGATACGCAGTATTTT. Full variable domain (outside the CDR3, taken from reference TRBV11-2 and TRBJ2-3): EAGVAQSPRYKIIEKRQSVAFWCNPISGHATLYWYQQILGQGPKLLIQFQNNGVVDDSQLPKDRFSAERLKGVDSTLKIQPAKLEDSAVYLCASSPRGAGDTDTQYFGPGTRLTVL.

V is TRBV10-3 and J is TRBJ1-2, with 7 bases identical to TRBD1. This CDR3 is built from 13 residues. Germline trimming cut 10 bases from V and 8 bases from J; bases unmatched to any gene: 13. Germline CDR1 reads ENHRY; CDR2 reads SYGVKD. CDR3 sequence reads: CASLGTDQRGYTF. DNA for the CDR3: TGTGCCAGCCTCGGGACAGACCAGCGAGGCTACACCTTC.

The chain is built from TRBV12-3 or TRBV12-4 and TRBJ2-7; D gene uncertain. V was pared by 7 bases and J by 6 bases, with 16 bases between. The CDR3 runs 13 residues. The CDR3 DNA sequence: TGTGCCAGCACCCTAACCCTCTCCGGCGAGCAGTACTTC. Protein sequence: CASTLTLSGEQYF.

This clone was seen a few times. The rearrangement joins TRBV5-1 to TRBJ2-5, with a possible D match to TRBD2 (5 bases). Trimming took off 5 bases at V and 2 bases at J, with 10 bases between the two ends. Germline loops: CDR1 SGHRS, CDR2 YFSETQ. The CDR3 has 13 residues. The CDR3: CASRLTGQETQYF. CDR3 nucleotide sequence: TGCGCCAGCAGATTAACGGGACAAGAGACCCAGTACTTC.

This clone is a singleton in its sample. V and J are TRBV14 and TRBJ1-4, with unresolved D. Germline CDR1 SGHDN, CDR2 FVKESK. This CDR3 is 12 amino acids long. V lost 6 bases and J lost 8, with 10 bases in between. CDR3 nucleotide sequence: TGTGCCAGCAGAGGTTACGGGGAAAAACTGTTTTTT. Translated, it gives CASRGYGEKLFF. The variable domain in full, completed from reference TRBV14 and TRBJ1-4, reads EAGVTQFPSHSVIEKGQTVTLRCDPISGHDNLYWYRRVMGKEIKFLLHFVKESKQDESGMPNNRFLAERTGGTYSTLKVQPAELEDSGVYFCASRGYGEKLFFGSGTQLSVL.